This entry describes one T cell receptor (beta chain). The sample carries other DNA sequences with the same CDR3. The data were obtained in a study of blood T cell repertoires in COVID-19. Only in-frame clones appear in the TCRdb table, and some are missing; sequencing was by immunoSEQ multiplex PCR. Of 180,000 or so clones listed, roughly 88% are singletons. The CDR3 spans 13 residues. CDR1 KGHSH and CDR2 LQKENI come from the germline V gene. Trimming took off 2 bases at V and 2 bases at J, with 6 bases between the two ends. Sequencing used peripheral blood. The rearrangement joins TRBV18 to TRBJ2-5; D gene ambiguous. This receptor was obtained from a man aged 60 to 69 with acute or convalescent COVID-19. CDR3 nucleotides: TGTGCCAGCTCACCAGGGCAGCAAGAGACCCAGTACTTC. Translated, it gives CASSPGQQETQYF.